The present T cell receptor (beta chain) was sequenced within a study of beta chain features in type 1 diabetes (dated by TCRdb to the late 2010s). For the wider study: Mean age, gender distribution, total cell number and subset yield did not differ between patients and healthy donors. Across all samples, 90 million to 130 million sorted cells were examined, and cell number per subset correlated strongly with RNA yield. The study compared the TCRB repertoires of sorted circulating CD4+ T cell subsets in recently diagnosed type 1 diabetes patients with those in matched healthy donors. Regulatory and stem cell-like memory subsets were isolated from only 8 patients and about eight healthy donors, whereas naive and central memory subsets came from all 30 or so donors.

The entire amount of isolated RNA was reverse transcribed using the High Capacity cDNA Reverse Transcription Kit, so the sequenced TCRB transcripts were expressed ones. Deep immunoSEQ sequencing was applied to naive, central memory and regulatory T cell samples, giving an average of approximately 3.8 million total reads per sample. After sorted cells were lysed in RLT buffer, RNA was extracted with DNase-treated RNeasy Micro or Mini kits, with the choice depending on cell number. Each cell subset was processed on its own to prevent cross-contamination, while patient and healthy donor samples were processed together. TCRB sequences were amplified from cDNA with the immunoSEQ multiplex PCR, producing 87-bp fragments spanning the CDR3 region. Sequencing of the amplicons was done on the Illumina HiSeq platform. The source study handled its data this way. Synthetic template baselines were used to correct PCR bias computationally, reads within Hamming distance 2 were collapsed, and singletons that could not be merged were discarded. Reads were aligned against IMGT to assign V, D and J genes, CDR3 length and insertions or deletions at six rearrangement sites. Within each subset, clonotype counts were normalized to the number of sorted cells before true diversity and Gini coefficients were calculated with the tcR R package. The overlap coefficient, calculated on TCRB nucleotide sequences, was used to measure repertoire sharing. As a proxy for the pre-selection repertoire, out-of-frame TCRB sequences from naive cells were analyzed. Here the immuneACCESS table is served through TCRdb, limited to in-frame sequences with V and J called. Missing clones are a known gap in these copies; in checked studies unresolved V genes cover under half, and the rest lacks a known reason. The V and J calls and clone size were taken over from that table, and D and trimming were inferred from the DNA. In this sample the table shows approximately 330,000 clones, about 11% of which occur a single time. Clones ranked in the top ten supply about 0.015% of the sample.

About this clone itself: Its antigen has not been determined. No much larger clone exists at a distance of one base, and base qualities are not known.

A single peripheral blood draw of approximately 100 mL on average was collected from each donor into heparinised tubes. Using a panel that included CD45RO, CCR7, CD25, CD127, CD95 and CD27, naive, central memory, regulatory and stem cell-like memory CD4+ T cells were sorted on a BD FACSAria II. All sorted populations exceeded 95% purity. PBMCs were isolated immediately by Lymphoprep density gradient centrifugation and stained directly without culture. So that batch effects would be minimized, each experiment stained and sorted samples in pairs, pairing one healthy donor with one patient. Including the terminal cysteine and phenylalanine, the CDR3 comprises 16 residues. The retained sequence is limited to the CDR3, 48 bases, with the frame set at the first base. The germline V gene provides CDR1 KGHSH and CDR2 LQKENI. V loses 6 bases, J loses 4 bases, and the germline ends lie 20 bases apart. Points the paper makes about the study in general: Fewer insertions and more nucleotide deletions at VDJ recombination sites were observed in patients with type 1 diabetes, implying thymic rearrangement abnormalities. Only small numbers of individuals were included in the HLA sub-analyses, which left unresolved whether HLA type had any influence on TCRB rearrangement. The naive, central memory and regulatory TCRB repertoires appeared to resemble one another more closely among patients than among healthy donors. PCR may preferentially amplify shorter templates, but because patient and control samples were amplified and corrected together, any resulting skew would affect both groups equally. Type 1 diabetes patients showed a moderate but significant shortening of TCRB CDR3 length in all four CD4+ subsets. Sequencing cDNA rather than genomic DNA could over-represent highly expressing activated cells, although activation and CD3 levels did not differ between groups.

This sequence uses TRBV18 and TRBJ2-3, and TRBD2 may be the D gene, going by 5 matching bases. The receptor's source is a woman in her 30s in good health. Specimen: naive CD4+ T cells from blood. The cell subset or site label, as the study defines it: true naive CD4+ T cells. The CDR3 protein sequence reads: CASSQIPGILADTQYF. The DNA reads as follows: TGTGCCAGCTCCCAAATTCCCGGGATTCTGGCAGATACGCAGTATTTT. With all but the CDR3 taken from the reference TRBV18 and TRBJ2-3 genes, the full variable domain is: NAGVMQNPRHLVRRRGQEARLRCSPMKGHSHVYWYRQLPEEGLKFMVYLQKENIIDESGMPKERFSAEFPKEGPSILRIQQVVRGDSAAYFCASSQIPGILADTQYFGPGTRLTVL.